This T cell receptor (beta chain) was observed in a study of T cells after yellow fever vaccination. Study as a whole: Preparation of fractions with low cell numbers was performed using SMART-Seq v4 Ultra Low Input. Findings of the study overall: Boosting was followed by the reappearance of most primary-vaccination clones (under 97% CD4, more than 70% CD8).

The 5'RACE template-switching step produced TCR cDNA and added a universal primer site and UMIs. TCRdb re-analysed the 5' RACE reads in MiXCR, keeping a single row per CDR3 protein. This sample yields about 330,000 distinct CDR3 sequences, of which approximately 7% are seen a single time; 15% to 20% belongs to the top ten. This clonotype was seen more than once but under ten times. Its antigen is as yet unknown. Germline CDR1 reads SGHTA; CDR2 reads FQGNSA. The CDR3 consists of 16 residues. Trimming took off 4 bases at V and 4 bases at J, with 19 bases between the two ends. The clonotype was recovered from a young man who received the YFV17D yellow fever vaccine. Sequences were derived from PBMCs, sampled approximately 40 days after the first yellow fever vaccination. The V and J genes are TRBV7-2 and TRBJ1-1; D perhaps matches TRBD1 (5 bases). The CDR3 DNA follows: TGTGCCAGCAGCTATTTCGGCCCAGGGTCGGGCACTGAAGCTTTCTTT. Translating it yields CASSYFGPGSGTEAFF.